These 21 T cell receptor beta chains came from one sample sequenced in a study of CD8+ T cells in alopecia areata. Extraction of RNA preceded its reverse transcription into cDNA, which served as the sequencing template. Clones were sequenced by immunoSEQ multiplex PCR, and TCRdb holds only the in-frame ones, with some missing. There are about 270,000 clones in the sample; 60% occur only once, and 0.9% to 0.95% lies in the top ten. Treatment noted: oral pan-JAK inhibitor, 5-10 mg twice daily. The starting material was CD4+ T cells sorted from blood, obtained at approximately week 52, from a patient treated with tofacitinib. These receptors originate from a human donor with alopecia areata.

The chain carries TRBV7-9 and TRBJ1-6; D unresolved. Germline CDR1 is SEHNR and CDR2 is FQNEAQ (reference sequence). This CDR3 contains 16 residues. The ends were cut back, 7 bases at V and 0 bases at J, with 13 bases in the middle. The DNA for the CDR3 is TGTGCCAGCAAGGACTTACGGGGCTCCTATAATTCACCCCTCCACTTT. It encodes CASKDLRGSYNSPLHF.

The chain has TRBV5-6 and TRBJ1-1; D not certain. This CDR3 is built from 13 residues. CDR1 and CDR2 from the germline V gene are SGHDT and YYEEEE. Trimming took off 6 bases at V and 0 bases at J, with 9 bases between the two ends. The chain's CDR3 is CASTLGLNTEAFF. CDR3 nucleotide sequence: TGTGCCAGCACCCTAGGCTTGAACACTGAAGCTTTCTTT.

The sample holds a few counts of this clone. V and J are TRBV27 and TRBJ1-3, with D tentatively TRBD1 (6 bases). With 5 bases removed from V and 0 bases from J, the gap between germline ends came to 17 bases. CDR3 length: 17 amino acids. Germline CDR1 reads MNHEY; CDR2 reads SMNVEV (reference sequence). In DNA, the CDR3 is TGTGCCAGCAGTATAACGGGACACCGGGGCTCTGGAAACACCATATATTTT. It encodes CASSITGHRGSGNTIYF.

The chain carries TRBV30 and TRBJ1-5; 7 bases map to TRBD1. The CDR3 covers 17 residues. The germline V gene has CDR1 GTSNPN and CDR2 SVGIG (reference sequence). With V trimmed by 1 base and J by 4 bases, 13 bases remained unmatched. For the CDR3, the DNA is TGTGCCTGGAGTGCCCGGACAGGAGGGGTGAGGAATCAGCCCCAGCATTTT. Translating gives CAWSARTGGVRNQPQHF.

The J gene is TRBJ1-5, the V gene TRBV14; D is ambiguous. The CDR3 totals 15 residues. CDR1 and CDR2 (germline): SGHDN, FVKESK. Between the trimmed V and J ends, which lost 1 base and 3 bases, there was a span of 10 bases. CDR3 protein: CASSQGLGPNQPQHF. Here the CDR3 DNA reads TGTGCCAGCAGCCAAGGACTGGGCCCCAATCAGCCCCAGCATTTT. Full variable domain (rest looked up from reference TRBV14 and TRBJ1-5): EAGVTQFPSHSVIEKGQTVTLRCDPISGHDNLYWYRRVMGKEIKFLLHFVKESKQDESGMPNNRFLAERTGGTYSTLKVQPAELEDSGVYFCASSQGLGPNQPQHFGDGTRLSIL.

There are a few counts of this clone. V and J are TRBV6-5 and TRBJ2-5, with 11 bases lining up with TRBD1. The junction had 3 bases not matched to a gene; V was cut back by 6 bases and J by 3 bases. This CDR3 region has 14 residues. The germline gives CDR1 MNHEY, CDR2 SVGAGI. The CDR3 DNA is TGTGCCAGCAGCGGGACAGGGGGGAAAGAGACCCAGTACTTC. Translation: CASSGTGGKETQYF.

This clone was found a few times. The gene calls are TRBV10-3 and TRBJ1-6, with 11 bases fitting TRBD1. Germline V gives CDR1 ENHRY, CDR2 SYGVKD. The trim removed 7 bases at V and 6 bases at J, leaving 5 bases unmatched. The CDR3 runs 15 residues. CDR3 DNA: TGTGCCATCACCGCAGGGACAGGGGGTAATTCACCCCTCCACTTT. It translates to CAITAGTGGNSPLHF.

As regards this clone: Other DNA sequences in this sample translate to the same CDR3. CDR3 DNA sequence: TGCAGCGTTGAGTTTGGATGGGGCACAGATACGCAGTATTTT. This sequence encodes CSVEFGWGTDTQYF. The chain couples TRBV29-1 to TRBJ2-3; D remains unclear. Per the germline V gene, CDR1 is SQVTM and CDR2 is ANQGSEA. The CDR3 consists of 14 residues. The V gene lost 3 bases and the J gene lost 1 base, with 11 bases spanning the gap.

This clone has more than one count but fewer than ten. The gene calls are TRBV4-3 and TRBJ2-1, with 12 bases that match TRBD2. The CDR3 contains 18 residues. V lost 4 bases and J lost 4; bases outside the gene matches: 11. Germline CDR1 is LGHNA and CDR2 is YSLEER. For the CDR3, the DNA is TGCGCCAGCAGCCGTCGATCGAGGCTAGCGGGGGGGTACAATGAGCAGTTCTTC. Protein product: CASSRRSRLAGGYNEQFF.

The chain employs TRBV10-2 and TRBJ1-5; possible D gene TRBD1, 6 bases. The CDR3 has 13 amino acids. The germline CDR1 and CDR2 sequences are WSHSY and SAAADI. V gave up 8 bases and J gave up 4 bases, with 12 bases separating them. The CDR3 protein is CASSLDRNQPQHF. Written as DNA, the CDR3 is TGCGCCAGCTCCTTGGACAGAAATCAGCCCCAGCATTTT.

The chain uses TRBV2 and TRBJ1-2; no clear D gene. Germline V gene sequence: CDR1 SNHLY, CDR2 FYNNEI. The CDR3 has 13 residues. The V gene lost 3 bases and the J gene lost 2 bases, with 7 bases spanning the gap. CDR3 sequence (DNA): TGTGCCAGCAGTGACTCAGAAAACTATGGCTACACCTTC. This gives the protein CASSDSENYGYTF.

This clone was recorded a few times. V gene TRBV5-6 combines with J gene TRBJ2-3; D is undetermined. This CDR3 is 16 amino acids long. CDR1 SGHDT and CDR2 YYEEEE come from the germline V gene. The V end was cut by 1 base, the J end by 0 bases, with 12 bases between. DNA of the CDR3: TGTGCCAGCAGCTTGATGTGGAAATCTAGCACAGATACGCAGTATTTT. Translation: CASSLMWKSSTDTQYF.

The gene calls are TRBV25-1 and TRBJ2-1; 7 bases are a match to TRBD1. The CDR3 has 15 amino acids. Germline V gives CDR1 MGHDK, CDR2 SYGVNS. Trimming took 1 base from V and 6 from J; bases not matched to a gene: 6. As DNA, the CDR3 is TGTGCCAGCAGTGAATCCCGGCCAGGGGGCAATGAGCAGTTCTTC. This gives the protein CASSESRPGGNEQFF. Based on the CDR3 plus reference TRBV25-1 and TRBJ2-1, the full variable domain is EADIYQTPRYLVIGTGKKITLECSQTMGHDKMYWYQQDPGMELHLIHYSYGVNSTEKGDLSSESTVSRIRTEHFPLTLESARPSHTSQYLCASSESRPGGNEQFFGPGTRLTVL.

V is TRBV18 and J is TRBJ2-7; a weak D match, TRBD2 (5 bases). The CDR3 covers 13 residues. Germline lookup yields CDR1 KGHSH and CDR2 LQKENI. The V end was cut by 3 bases, the J end by 8 bases, with 14 bases between. CDR3 nucleotide sequence: TGTGCCAGCTCACCGAGTTCGGACTGGAAGCAGTACTTC. Encoded protein: CASSPSSDWKQYF.

This clone was counted only a few times. V usage is TRBV18 and J usage is TRBJ2-4, with D tentatively TRBD1 or TRBD2 (5 bases each). Trimming shortened V by 4 bases and J by 6 bases, and 16 bases separated the two germline ends. The CDR3 covers 15 residues. The germline gives CDR1 KGHSH, CDR2 LQKENI. Written as DNA, the CDR3 is TGTGCCAGCTCACTTGACCGGACACGGGGAAACATTCAGTACTTC. It specifies CASSLDRTRGNIQYF.

The rearrangement joins TRBV6-6 to TRBJ1-5; the D gene is possibly TRBD1 (6 bases). Germline CDR1 is MNHNY and CDR2 is SVGAGI (reference sequence). Trimming stripped 7 bases from V and 3 bases from J, with 19 bases between. CDR3 length equals 16 residues. The DNA of the CDR3 is TGTGCCAGCACCAAAGGGGCAGGGGCGATCAATCAGCCCCAGCATTTT. It yields the protein CASTKGAGAINQPQHF.

The V call is TRBV7-6, the J call TRBJ1-6; D uncertain. In germline, CDR1 is SGHVS, CDR2 FNYEAQ. Trimming removed 0 bases at V and 5 bases at J, with 5 bases between. The CDR3 covers 14 residues. CDR3 in DNA: TGTGCCAGCAGCTTAGCGCAGGATAATTCACCCCTCCACTTT. This codes for CASSLAQDNSPLHF.

This clone was picked up one time. This chain joins TRBV5-1 and TRBJ2-7; possible D gene TRBD2, 5 bases. The V gene's germline CDR1 is SGHRS and CDR2 YFSETQ. The CDR3 sequence is 14 residues long. V dropped 1 base and J dropped 0 bases, with 8 bases sitting between them. The CDR3 loop reads CASSLMGSSYEQYF. The CDR3 DNA is TGCGCCAGCAGCTTGATGGGGAGCTCCTACGAGCAGTACTTC. The full variable domain, rest sourced from reference TRBV5-1 and TRBJ2-7, is KAGVTQTPRYLIKTRGQQVTLSCSPISGHRSVSWYQQTPGQGLQFLFEYFSETQRNKGNFPGRFSGRQFSNSRSEMNVSTLELGDSALYLCASSLMGSSYEQYFGPGTRLTVT.

The V gene is TRBV29-1, the J gene TRBJ2-3, with TRBD2 identical over 15 bases. Germline-derived CDR1 and CDR2 are SQVTM and ANQGSEA. The CDR3 is 17 amino acids. The ends lost 7 bases at V and 2 bases at J; junction bases unmatched: 10. The CDR3 DNA is TGCAGCGCCCCGGGACTAGCGGGGGGAAGAAACACAGATACGCAGTATTTT. The encoded protein is CSAPGLAGGRNTDTQYF.

This clone was seen a few times. CDR3 in DNA: TGTGCCTGGGATCGACAGGGAGGTACTGAAGCTTTCTTT. Encoded protein: CAWDRQGGTEAFF. The chain employs TRBV30 and TRBJ1-1; 7 nucleotides align to TRBD1. The CDR3 runs to 13 residues. The germline V gene has CDR1 GTSNPN and CDR2 SVGIG (reference sequence). J gave up 5 bases and V 5 bases, and 8 bases lay outside the gene matches.

The V and J genes are TRBV30 and TRBJ1-5; tentatively, D is TRBD1 (6 bases). CDR3 length: 15 residues. V shed 5 bases and J shed 4 bases, with 18 bases lying between them. The germline CDR1 and CDR2 sequences are GTSNPN and SVGIG (reference sequence). The DNA for the CDR3 is TGTGCCTGGTCTGGGAGGGGGATCCCGAATCAGCCCCAGCATTTT. The encoded protein is CAWSGRGIPNQPQHF.